This T cell receptor (beta chain) was obtained from a study of CD8+ T cells in alopecia areata. Study-level findings and limits: A large proportion of expanded lesional clones were detected persisting in scalp and blood during tofacitinib.

CDR1 is MNHEY and CDR2 is SMNVEV in the germline V gene (reference sequence). Trimming removed 2 bases at V and 0 bases at J, with 5 bases between. The CDR3 runs 13 residues. Once RNA had been extracted, it was reverse transcribed into cDNA to act as the sequencing template. Assay used: immunoSEQ multiplex PCR; TCRdb lists only in-frame clones, some missing. The repertoire consists of around 190,000 clones, with over 60% occurring once and the leading ten covering around 4%. The sample's treatment: oral pan-JAK inhibitor, 5-10 mg twice daily. On this clone: Its antigen is as yet unknown.

The receptor comes from a human donor with alopecia areata. This chain joins TRBV27 and TRBJ2-7, with unresolved D. Sequencing was performed on CD4+ T cells sorted from blood, taken at week 4, from a patient treated with tofacitinib. The CDR3 DNA is TGTGCCAGCAGTTTACTTCCCTCCTACGAGCAGTACTTC. Residues: CASSLLPSYEQYF.